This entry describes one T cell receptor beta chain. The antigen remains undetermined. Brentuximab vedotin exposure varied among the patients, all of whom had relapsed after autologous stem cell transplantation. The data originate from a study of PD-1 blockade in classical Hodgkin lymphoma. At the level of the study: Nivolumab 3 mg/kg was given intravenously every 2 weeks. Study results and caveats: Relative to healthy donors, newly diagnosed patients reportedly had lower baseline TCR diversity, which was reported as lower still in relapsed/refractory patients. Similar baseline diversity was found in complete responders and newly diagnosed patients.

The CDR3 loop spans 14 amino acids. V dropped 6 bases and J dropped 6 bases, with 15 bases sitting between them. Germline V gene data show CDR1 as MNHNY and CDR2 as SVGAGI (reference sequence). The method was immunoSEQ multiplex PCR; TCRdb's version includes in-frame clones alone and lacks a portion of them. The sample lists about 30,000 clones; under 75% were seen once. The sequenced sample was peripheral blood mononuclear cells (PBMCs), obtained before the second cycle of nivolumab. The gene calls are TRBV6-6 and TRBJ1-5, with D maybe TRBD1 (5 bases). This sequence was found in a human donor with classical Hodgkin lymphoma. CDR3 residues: CASSRGGYGQPQHF. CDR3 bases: TGTGCCAGCAGCCGGGGGGGGTACGGTCAGCCCCAGCATTTT.